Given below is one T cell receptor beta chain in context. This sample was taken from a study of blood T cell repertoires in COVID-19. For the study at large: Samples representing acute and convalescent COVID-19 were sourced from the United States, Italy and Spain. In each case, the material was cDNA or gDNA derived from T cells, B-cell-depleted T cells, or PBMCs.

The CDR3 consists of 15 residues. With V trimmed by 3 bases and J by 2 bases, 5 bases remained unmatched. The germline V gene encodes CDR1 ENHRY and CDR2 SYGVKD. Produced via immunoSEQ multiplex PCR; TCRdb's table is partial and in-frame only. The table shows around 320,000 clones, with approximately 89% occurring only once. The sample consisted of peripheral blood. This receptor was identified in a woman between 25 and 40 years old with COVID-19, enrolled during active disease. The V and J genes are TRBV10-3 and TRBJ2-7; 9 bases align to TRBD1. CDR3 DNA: TGTGCCATCAGTGATAGGACAGGGGCAGCCTACGAGCAGTACTTC. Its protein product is CAISDRTGAAYEQYF.